This T cell receptor (beta chain) emerged from a study of T-cell reconstitution after alpha-beta-depleted transplantation in children. The V and J ends lost 1 base and 6 bases respectively, with 15 bases between them. This CDR3 has 15 residues. Germline CDR1 and CDR2: SGHTA and FQGNSA. Preparation of the TCRbeta library involved a method that used unique molecular identifiers. TCRdb reprocessed the PCR reads with MiXCR, giving one entry per CDR3 protein. The sample gives just under 550,000 distinct CDR3 sequences, 15% to 20% of which show up once; 3.3% is in the top ten. In its sample, this clonotype was seen a few times.

The sample in question was PBMCs from the stem cell graft donor, obtained from the stem cell graft. The TCR comes from a human donor who donated a stem cell graft to a child with acute lymphoblastic leukemia. V is TRBV7-2 and J is TRBJ1-1; tentative D call: TRBD1 (5 bases). The CDR3 bases are TGTGCCAGCAGCTTAGTAGAGGGGATAGAACCTGAAGCTTTCTTT. Protein sequence: CASSLVEGIEPEAFF. Full variable domain (rest looked up from reference TRBV7-2 and TRBJ1-1): GAGVSQSPSNKVTEKGKDVELRCDPISGHTALYWYRQSLGQGLEFLIYFQGNSAPDKSGLPSDRFSAERTGGSVSTLTIQRTQQEDSAVYLCASSLVEGIEPEAFFGQGTRLTVV.